The 21 T cell receptor beta chains listed next were all sequenced from one sample in a study of blood T cell repertoires in COVID-19. TCRdb's table, derived via immunoSEQ multiplex PCR, lists solely in-frame clones and lacks some. The sample contains about 110,000 clones, 55% to 75% of which appear only once. Sample: peripheral blood. The receptors were sampled from a woman aged 40 to 55 with acute or convalescent COVID-19.

V is TRBV6-5 and J is TRBJ2-5; D uncertain. The CDR3 has 11 amino acids. CDR1 MNHEY and CDR2 SVGAGI come from the germline V gene. Trimming took off 6 bases at V and 5 bases at J, with 7 bases between the two ends. The CDR3 nucleotides read TGTGCCAGCAGCGAGGTGGAGACCCAGTACTTC. This encodes CASSEVETQYF.

This clone was seen just once. The V and J genes are TRBV28 and TRBJ1-4; possibly TRBD1 for D (6 bases). The CDR3 totals 13 residues. From germline, CDR1 is MDHEN and CDR2 SYDVKM. V lost 7 bases, J lost 6 bases, and 12 bases lay in between. CDR3 nucleotide sequence: TGTGCCAGCATCGGGGGGCGAGATGAAAAACTGTTTTTT. Amino acid sequence: CASIGGRDEKLFF.

This rearrangement joins TRBV27 to TRBJ2-1, with D perhaps matching TRBD2 (6 bases). V lost 4 bases to trimming and J lost 4 bases, with 20 bases between them. Germline CDR1 reads MNHEY; CDR2 reads SMNVEV (reference sequence). The CDR3 has 17 amino acids. DNA of the CDR3: TGTGCCAGCAGTTCTCCACCCGGGGCGGGGAGATACAATGAGCAGTTCTTC. This gives the protein CASSSPPGAGRYNEQFF.

In this sample, this clone turned up a few times. The chain carries TRBV30 and TRBJ2-7; D may be TRBD1 (6 bases). This CDR3 comprises 11 residues. CDR1 is GTSNPN, CDR2 SVGIG, per germline (reference sequence). Trimming removed 3 bases at V and 9 bases at J, with 12 bases between. Here the CDR3 reads CAWRTGRRQYF. CDR3 coding DNA: TGTGCCTGGAGGACAGGCCGGAGGCAGTACTTC.

The chain uses TRBV4-1 and TRBJ2-5; TRBD2 might be the D (5 bases). Germline CDR1 reads MGHRA; CDR2 reads YSYEKL. Trimming stripped 3 bases from V and 5 bases from J, with 10 bases between. This CDR3 region has 13 residues. CDR3 DNA sequence: TGCGCCAGCAGCCAGGGAGTTGTGGAGACCCAGTACTTC. This encodes CASSQGVVETQYF.

The chain is built from TRBV4-1 and TRBJ2-7, with D perhaps TRBD1 (5 bases). The CDR3 runs 15 residues. In germline, CDR1 is MGHRA, CDR2 YSYEKL. V was cut by 3 bases and J by 2 bases, with 14 bases left in between. This chain's CDR3 is CASSQDPGQAYEQYF. CDR3 nucleotide sequence: TGCGCCAGCAGCCAGGACCCCGGACAAGCCTACGAGCAGTACTTC.

The chain recombines TRBV6-2 or TRBV6-3 with TRBJ1-4; 8 bases map to TRBD1. The CDR3 consists of 14 residues. Germline assignment: CDR1 MNHEY and CDR2 SVGEGT. Germline trimming cut 7 bases from V and 8 bases from J; bases unmatched to any gene: 9. The CDR3 DNA reads TGTGCCAGCACCCCGGGACAGGAGTACGAAAAACTGTTTTTT. Its protein product is CASTPGQEYEKLFF.

This clone was found once. This chain links TRBV2 with TRBJ2-1, with 11 nucleotides matching TRBD1. The CDR3 has 14 amino acids. Germline values: CDR1 SNHLY, CDR2 FYNNEI. The V and J ends lost 6 bases and 4 bases, in that order; junction bases with no gene match: 2. CDR3 bases: TGTGCCAGCAGGGGGACAGGGGGTTACAATGAGCAGTTCTTC. Its protein is CASRGTGGYNEQFF.

The chain is built from TRBV6-5 and TRBJ2-2; D may be TRBD1 (6 bases). The V end was cut by 0 bases, the J end by 1 base, with 9 bases between. The length of the CDR3 is 16 residues. Germline V gene lookup returns CDR1 MNHEY and CDR2 SVGAGI. CDR3 sequence (DNA): TGTGCCAGCAGTTACTCGGGACAAGGGAACACCGGGGAGCTGTTTTTT. This encodes CASSYSGQGNTGELFF.

This clone was found a few times. The chain's CDR3 is CASSLAGQPTDTQYF. The CDR3 DNA reads TGTGCCAGCAGCTTAGCGGGACAGCCCACAGATACGCAGTATTTT. This chain connects TRBV7-2 to TRBJ2-3, with 7 bases lining up with TRBD1. CDR3 length: 15 residues. The V and J ends lost 0 bases and 2 bases, in that order; junction bases with no gene match: 2. Germline lookup yields CDR1 SGHTA and CDR2 FQGNSA.

V is TRBV29-1 and J is TRBJ1-3; 7 nucleotides match TRBD1. The V segment lost 7 bases and the J segment 4 bases; nucleotides outside the gene matches: 7. Germline V lookup: CDR1 SQVTM, CDR2 ANQGSEA. This CDR3 spans 13 amino acids. This chain's CDR3 is CSARRQGGNTIYF. CDR3 nucleotides: TGCAGCGCCCGTAGACAGGGAGGAAACACCATATATTTT. Together with reference TRBV29-1 and TRBJ1-3, the CDR3 gives the full variable domain: SAVISQKPSRDICQRGTSLTIQCQVDSQVTMMFWYRQQPGQSLTLIATANQGSEATYESGFVIDKFPISRPNLTFSTLTVSNMSPEDSSIYLCSARRQGGNTIYFGEGSWLTVV.

The chain couples TRBV5-4 to TRBJ2-3; TRBD2 matches at 14 bases. From germline, CDR1 is SGHNT and CDR2 YYREEE (reference sequence). V shed 6 bases and J 6 bases; nucleotides not matched to a gene: 9. The CDR3 runs to 16 residues. The CDR3 nucleotides read TGTGCCAGCAACGAAGGACTAGCGGGGGGCAGGGATACGCAGTATTTT. Its protein product is CASNEGLAGGRDTQYF.

This clone was recorded a few times. The rearrangement uses TRBV18 and TRBJ2-2; the D gene is possibly TRBD2 (6 bases). The V gene's germline CDR1 is KGHSH and CDR2 LQKENI. The V and J ends lost 6 bases and 0 bases respectively, with 11 bases between them. The CDR3 contains 15 residues. Written as DNA, the CDR3 is TGTGCCAGCTCGGAGGGGCGTCCGAACACCGGGGAGCTGTTTTTT. Its translation: CASSEGRPNTGELFF.

Notes on this clone: The junction differs from germline at one of its ends, possibly a read error. Other DNA variants within this sample encode the same CDR3. J is TRBJ2-7 and V is TRBV5-6, with D perhaps TRBD1 (6 bases). The CDR3 is made up of 15 amino acids. CDR1 and CDR2 (germline): SGHDT, YYEEEE. CDR3 protein: CASSLAMGQSYEQYF. The DNA for the CDR3 is TGTGCCAGCAGCTTGGCGATGGGACAATCCTACGAGCAATACTTC.

The DNA for the CDR3 is TGTGCCACCAGTGCGGTTCAAACTAGCACAGATACGCAGTATTTT. This codes for CATSAVQTSTDTQYF. The V call is TRBV24-1, the J call TRBJ2-3; D remains ambiguous. CDR1 KGHDR and CDR2 SFDVKD come from the germline V gene. Trimming took 5 bases from V and 0 from J, leaving 11 bases between them. This CDR3 is 15 amino acids long.

The chain links TRBV29-1 to TRBJ2-5; maybe TRBD1 (5 bases). Germline V gives CDR1 SQVTM, CDR2 ANQGSEA. Trimming stripped 7 bases from V and 2 bases from J, with 11 bases between. The CDR3 is 12 residues long. In DNA, the CDR3 is TGCAGCGGCAGGGAAGGGCAAGAGACCCAGTACTTC. Its protein product is CSGREGQETQYF.

This clone was picked up one time. The chain links TRBV5-4 to TRBJ2-5, with a weak D call TRBD1 (6 bases). This CDR3 has 14 amino acids. Germline CDR1 and CDR2: SGHNT and YYREEE (reference sequence). Trimming pared 2 bases from V and 5 bases from J, leaving 13 bases between. CDR3 sequence reads: CASSFSGGGETQYF. As DNA, the CDR3 is TGTGCCAGCAGCTTTTCTGGGGGCGGTGAGACCCAGTACTTC.

This clone occurred a few times. The genes are TRBV11-1 and TRBJ2-7; D not resolved. From germline, CDR1 is SGHAT and CDR2 FQDESV (reference sequence). V was clipped by 5 bases and J by 3 bases, with 14 bases between them. The CDR3 runs to 14 residues. CDR3 bases: TGTGCCAGCAGCCCCACCCATGGCGGCTACGAGCAGTACTTC. Translation: CASSPTHGGYEQYF.

V is TRBV5-6 and J is TRBJ2-7; D is possibly TRBD1 (5 bases). Germline lookup yields CDR1 SGHDT and CDR2 YYEEEE. There are 15 residues in the CDR3. V lost 6 bases, J lost 2 bases, and 18 bases lay in between. The CDR3 coding sequence is TGTGCCAGCACCCTCCTTCTTCAGGGTCCCTACGAGCAGTACTTC. It translates to CASTLLLQGPYEQYF.

In this sample, this clone turned up once. The chain is built from TRBV30 and TRBJ2-1; 9 bases agree with TRBD2. The trim removed 7 bases at V and 9 bases at J, leaving 13 bases unmatched. Per germline, CDR1 GTSNPN and CDR2 SVGIG (reference sequence). The CDR3 is made up of 14 amino acids. CDR3 protein: CAFLSRGGRGEQFF. The CDR3 nucleotides are TGTGCCTTTCTCTCGCGGGGGGGCCGGGGTGAGCAGTTCTTC.

The V and J genes are TRBV19 and TRBJ2-1; 8 bases are a match to TRBD1. CDR3 length: 18 amino acids. The trim removed 6 bases at V and 4 bases at J, leaving 17 bases unmatched. Germline V CDR1 and CDR2: LNHDA, SQIVND (reference sequence). The CDR3 sequence is CASRRTGRYVQEYNEQFF. Here the CDR3 DNA reads TGTGCCAGTAGAAGGACAGGGAGATACGTACAGGAATACAATGAGCAGTTCTTC.